This T cell receptor beta chain was sequenced for a study of PD-1 blockade in classical Hodgkin lymphoma. Study-level points and caveats: It was among complete responders that baseline diversity resembled that of newly diagnosed patients. CD8+ TCR diversity did not rise significantly by C4D1, unlike CD4+.

All patients relapsed after autologous stem cell transplantation, and brentuximab vedotin exposure varied. Best responses were complete response, partial response or progressive disease. As regards this clone: Its antigen is unknown.

The CDR3 length is 14 residues. The V gene end was trimmed by 5 bases and the J gene end by 10 bases; junction bases not matched to a gene: 8. Germline loops: CDR1 MNHGY, CDR2 SVAAGI. Sequencing was performed with immunoSEQ multiplex PCR; in TCRdb, only in-frame clones are kept and a portion is missing. Among more than 30,000 clones, approximately 80% were seen once, and the ten largest hold approximately 35%. The sequence was obtained from a human donor with classical Hodgkin lymphoma. The rearrangement joins TRBV6-9 to TRBJ1-6, with 7 positions matching TRBD1. The sequenced sample was peripheral blood mononuclear cells (PBMCs), obtained at baseline. The CDR3 sequence: CASSDIGGASPLHF. CDR3 nucleotide sequence: TGTGCCAGCAGTGACATAGGGGGCGCATCACCCCTCCACTTT.